Reported below is one T cell receptor (beta chain). This sample was taken from a study of blood T cell repertoires in COVID-19. As processed by the authors: The assay estimated nucleated cells by amplifying reference gene primers. Assay used: immunoSEQ multiplex PCR; TCRdb lists only in-frame clones, some missing. For V, J and clone size, that table is used; D and trimming come from the DNA. The repertoire includes roughly 100,000 clones, 70% to 90% of them detected once, and around 2% sits in the top ten. The CDR3 has 16 residues. The J segment lost 2 bases and the V segment lost 3 bases, leaving 5 bases of the junction unmatched. Germline CDR1 reads LNHNV; CDR2 reads YYDKDF (reference sequence).

The rearrangement uses TRBV15 and TRBJ1-2; 11 nucleotides line up with TRBD1. The sequenced sample consisted of peripheral blood. The TCR originated in a man aged 50-59 years with active COVID-19. CDR3: CATSSYRDRGNYGYTF. The CDR3 DNA reads TGTGCCACCAGCAGCTACCGGGACAGGGGGAACTATGGCTACACCTTC.